Below, 24 T cell receptor beta chains from the same sample are listed, as sequenced in a study of control samples from healthy donors and cancer patients. The repertoire was sequenced with immunoSEQ multiplex PCR; TCRdb's copy has only in-frame clones and lacks some. The table includes about 140,000 clones, less than 95% detected once. What was sequenced was blood. The receptor source for this set is a man aged 18 to 35 in good health.

V and J are TRBV19 and TRBJ2-7; TRBD1 aligns across 8 bases. This CDR3 region has 15 residues. Germline-derived CDR1 and CDR2 are LNHDA and SQIVND (reference sequence). The V gene end was trimmed by 5 bases and the J gene end by 3 bases; junction bases not matched to a gene: 9. The CDR3 reads CASSSTGDPSYEQYF. In nucleotides, the CDR3 is TGTGCCAGTAGTTCGACAGGGGACCCAAGCTACGAGCAGTACTTC.

The J gene is TRBJ2-3, the V gene TRBV4-1; D gene uncertain. Germline CDR1 is MGHRA and CDR2 is YSYEKL. V was cut by 1 base and J by 3 bases, with 14 bases left in between. The CDR3 spans 16 residues. The CDR3 spells CASSQALTMGTDTQYF. The CDR3 DNA is TGCGCCAGCAGCCAAGCCCTCACCATGGGGACAGATACGCAGTATTTT.

This sequence joins TRBV28 and TRBJ1-5; the D is unclear. Trimming took 3 bases from V and 5 from J, leaving 20 bases between them. Per germline, CDR1 MDHEN and CDR2 SYDVKM. The CDR3 loop spans 17 amino acids. CDR3: CASSLSGVPFGYQPQHF. The CDR3 nucleotides are TGTGCCAGCAGTTTGTCCGGGGTCCCATTCGGATATCAGCCCCAGCATTTT.

The chain links TRBV5-1 to TRBJ1-4; D might be TRBD1 (5 bases). CDR1 and CDR2 from the germline V gene are SGHRS and YFSETQ. The V end lost 2 bases, the J end lost 3 bases, and 14 bases lay between the germline ends. The CDR3 has 16 amino acids. The DNA of the CDR3 is TGCGCCAGCAGCTTAGAAAGGGGAGGCCCTAATGAAAAACTGTTTTTT. This translates into CASSLERGGPNEKLFF.

The V gene is TRBV12-5, the J gene TRBJ2-1; D is undetermined. This CDR3 is built from 13 residues. Germline lookup yields CDR1 LGHNT and CDR2 FRNRAP. The V end lost 6 bases, the J end lost 7 bases, and 13 bases lay between the germline ends. The CDR3 region has the DNA TGTGCTAGTGGGTACCCCGAGAGAAATGAGCAGTTCTTC. Protein product: CASGYPERNEQFF.

V is TRBV6-6 and J is TRBJ1-1; tentatively, D is TRBD1 (6 bases). V dropped 9 bases and J dropped 1 base, with 12 bases sitting between them. The CDR3 totals 13 residues. The germline V gene has CDR1 MNHNY and CDR2 SVGAGI (reference sequence). CDR3 sequence (DNA): TGTGCCAGTCGTCGGGGGCCGAACACTGAAGCTTTCTTT. Its translation: CASRRGPNTEAFF.

The V gene is TRBV7-3, the J gene TRBJ2-2; TRBD2 is a possible D gene (5 bases). There are 14 residues in the CDR3. Germline values: CDR1 SGHTA, CDR2 FQGTGA. V dropped 4 bases and J dropped 0 bases, with 6 bases sitting between them. The CDR3 DNA is TGTGCCAGCAGCTCCGGGGCGAACACCGGGGAGCTGTTTTTT. Translation gives CASSSGANTGELFF.

This chain uses TRBV2 with TRBJ2-7; D possibly corresponds to TRBD2 (6 bases). V was pared by 3 bases and J by 0 bases, with 12 bases between. Germline values: CDR1 SNHLY, CDR2 FYNNEI. The CDR3 totals 15 residues. In DNA, the CDR3 is TGTGCCAGCAGTGATGGGGGACTGTACTCCTACGAGCAGTACTTC. This sequence encodes CASSDGGLYSYEQYF.

The chain combines TRBV7-2 with TRBJ2-7; D may correspond to TRBD1 or TRBD2 (5 bases each). The CDR3 spans 15 residues. The V gene lost 5 bases and the J gene lost 2 bases, with 16 bases spanning the gap. Per germline, CDR1 SGHTA and CDR2 FQGNSA. The CDR3 nucleotides read TGTGCCAGCAGCCCCGTCCGGGACGGCACCTACGAGCAGTACTTC. Its protein is CASSPVRDGTYEQYF.

The chain uses TRBV7-2 and TRBJ2-5, with 14 bases identical to TRBD2. Germline V gives CDR1 SGHTA, CDR2 FQGNSA. V shed 8 bases, J shed 5 bases, and the junction held 7 bases outside the gene matches. This CDR3 has 15 amino acids. The CDR3 is CASSLRTSGGETQYF. The CDR3 DNA reads TGTGCCAGCTCTCTCCGGACTAGCGGGGGGGAGACCCAGTACTTC.

The V call is TRBV10-3, the J call TRBJ1-1; maybe TRBD1 (6 bases). This CDR3 contains 14 residues. V dropped 4 bases and J dropped 5 bases, with 14 bases sitting between them. The germline gives CDR1 ENHRY, CDR2 SYGVKD. As DNA, the CDR3 is TGTGCCATCAGTGCAGGGGCGGAAAAGACTGAAGCTTTCTTT. It is translated as CAISAGAEKTEAFF.

The rearrangement uses TRBV7-2 and TRBJ2-7, with 10 nucleotides matching TRBD1. This CDR3 spans 16 amino acids. V was clipped by 5 bases and J by 5 bases; unmatched bases: 12. The germline V gene encodes CDR1 SGHTA and CDR2 FQGNSA. DNA for the CDR3: TGTGCCAGCAGCAAAGCCGGGACAGGGGACCGGAACGAGCAGTACTTC. Translation gives CASSKAGTGDRNEQYF. The complete variable domain, with remaining parts taken from reference TRBV7-2 and TRBJ2-7, reads GAGVSQSPSNKVTEKGKDVELRCDPISGHTALYWYRQSLGQGLEFLIYFQGNSAPDKSGLPSDRFSAERTGGSVSTLTIQRTQQEDSAVYLCASSKAGTGDRNEQYFGPGTRLTVT.

The rearrangement uses TRBV4-2 and TRBJ2-5; TRBD1 aligns across 8 bases. CDR1 and CDR2 (germline): LGHNA, YNFKEQ. This CDR3 comprises 16 residues. V was clipped by 1 base and J by 4 bases; unmatched bases: 8. The CDR3 DNA reads as TGTGCCAGCAGCCAAGTTCAGGGGGCACCGTCAGAGACCCAGTACTTC. Amino acid sequence: CASSQVQGAPSETQYF.

In nucleotides, the CDR3 is TGCGCCAGCAGCCAAGAACCGGACAGGTTAACCTACGAGCAGTACTTC. This codes for CASSQEPDRLTYEQYF. V gene TRBV4-1 combines with J gene TRBJ2-7, with 7 bases fitting TRBD1. The V and J ends lost 0 bases and 2 bases, in that order; junction bases with no gene match: 7. This CDR3 is built from 16 residues. Germline CDR1 MGHRA, CDR2 YSYEKL.

This clone has just a few counts. Since a much larger clone is just one base distant, this may be a read error. This rearrangement joins TRBV3-1 (or the pseudogene TRBV3-2) to TRBJ1-5; no definite D call. Germline assignment: CDR1 LGHDT and CDR2 YNNKEL (reference sequence). Trimming left V 0 bases short and J 6 bases short, with 3 bases between. The CDR3 consists of 12 residues. CDR3 coding DNA: TGTGCCAGCAGCCAAGATGGTCAGCCCCAGCATTTT. It specifies CASSQDGQPQHF.

The gene calls are TRBV30 and TRBJ2-5; no reliable D call. Germline CDR1 is GTSNPN and CDR2 is SVGIG (reference sequence). Trimming took 0 bases from V and 2 from J, leaving 10 bases between them. The CDR3 contains 14 residues. DNA for the CDR3: TGTGCCTGGAGTGTATCAGCTCCACAAGAGACCCAGTACTTC. It yields the protein CAWSVSAPQETQYF.

J is TRBJ1-1 and V is TRBV30, with D uncertain. CDR1 is GTSNPN and CDR2 is SVGIG in the germline V gene (reference sequence). This CDR3 has 11 residues. Trimming took 0 bases from V and 11 from J, leaving 10 bases between them. CDR3 DNA: TGTGCCTGGAGTGTGACCTTACGGGCTTTCTTT. Its protein is CAWSVTLRAFF.

This rearrangement joins TRBV4-3 to TRBJ2-4; 8 bases align to TRBD1. The CDR3 runs 18 residues. Germline trimming cut 3 bases from V and 0 bases from J; bases unmatched to any gene: 10. The germline CDR1 and CDR2 sequences are LGHNA and YSLEER. CDR3 bases: TGCGCCAGCAGCCAGAAAGTAGGGACAGGAGAAGCCAAAAACATTCAGTACTTC. Amino acid sequence: CASSQKVGTGEAKNIQYF.

This chain links TRBV7-2 with TRBJ2-7; 9 nucleotides agree with TRBD1. In germline, CDR1 is SGHTA, CDR2 FQGNSA. J was trimmed by 1 base and V by 4 bases; bases with no gene match: 8. This CDR3 has 16 residues. The CDR3 spells CASSSPRQGGSYEQYF. The CDR3 nucleotides are TGTGCCAGCAGCTCCCCCCGACAGGGGGGATCCTACGAGCAGTACTTC.

The V and J genes are TRBV3-1 (or the pseudogene TRBV3-2) and TRBJ1-1; no clear D gene. This CDR3 has 14 amino acids. Trimming cost V 0 bases and J 2 bases, with 7 bases left between them. From germline, CDR1 is LGHDT and CDR2 YNNKEL (reference sequence). The CDR3 here is CASSQDLRNTEAFF. The CDR3 DNA reads as TGTGCCAGCAGCCAAGATCTTCGAAACACTGAAGCTTTCTTT.

The CDR3 protein is CASTKGATYEQYF. For the CDR3, the DNA is TGTGCCAGCACCAAGGGGGCAACATACGAGCAGTACTTC. The rearrangement links TRBV11-2 to TRBJ2-7; 7 bases fit TRBD1. Germline trimming cut 7 bases from V and 4 bases from J; bases unmatched to any gene: 7. This CDR3 is 13 amino acids long. Germline V gene sequence: CDR1 SGHAT, CDR2 FQNNGV.

The V gene is TRBV25-1, the J gene TRBJ2-7, with 7 bases matching TRBD1. This CDR3 region has 13 residues. Looked up from germline, CDR1 is MGHDK and CDR2 is SYGVNS. V was pared by 4 bases and J by 4 bases, with 4 bases of the junction left unmatched. For the CDR3, the DNA is TGTGCCAGCAGTGCACAGGGGCCATACGAGCAGTACTTC. Its protein is CASSAQGPYEQYF.

The rearrangement uses TRBV28 and TRBJ2-1, with D perhaps matching TRBD2 (5 bases). Trimming pared 9 bases from V and 5 bases from J, leaving 11 bases between. Germline V gene lookup returns CDR1 MDHEN and CDR2 SYDVKM. The CDR3 is 12 amino acids. CDR3 sequence (DNA): TGTGCCAGTCAGGACGGGGACAATGAGCAGTTCTTC. This gives the protein CASQDGDNEQFF.

J is TRBJ2-7 and V is TRBV4-3; 8 bases fit TRBD1. In germline, CDR1 is LGHNA, CDR2 YSLEER. With 2 bases clipped from V and 12 bases from J, the junction kept 15 bases outside the gene matches. The CDR3 loop spans 15 amino acids. The DNA of the CDR3 is TGCGCCAGCAGCCAAACATTAATCCCGGACAGGGCAACGTACTTC. Residues: CASSQTLIPDRATYF.